This T cell receptor (beta chain) emerged from a study of T cells after posttransplantation cyclophosphamide. Findings and limits, study-wide: TRB overlap between skin or GI tissue T cells and blood was limited. Later blood repertoires were often dominated by clones from the donor CD8+ memory compartment.

Busulfan-fludarabine conditioning, marrow transplant, and cyclophosphamide on days +3 and +4 were administered. Germline V gene sequence: CDR1 SGHDT, CDR2 YYEEEE. There are 15 residues in the CDR3. Unmatched junction bases numbered 8, after V lost 4 bases and J lost 8 bases. Clones were read by immunoSEQ multiplex PCR, and TCRdb kept only the in-frame ones, dropping some. Here the sample spans about 20,000 clones, approximately 86% being singletons. In its sample, this clone was seen once. Its antigen is undetermined. The rearrangement uses TRBV5-6 and TRBJ2-1; 11 bases fit TRBD2. This material consisted of PBMCs, taken after allogeneic stem cell transplant with posttransplant cyclophosphamide. This clonotype was sampled from a female patient in her forties who received an allogeneic stem cell transplant from a related donor, was CMV-positive, and had no GVHD. The T cells may partly be graft donor cells. The CDR3 protein is CASSRTSGSFYEQFF. Written as DNA, the CDR3 is TGTGCCAGCAGCCGAACTAGCGGGAGTTTCTATGAGCAGTTCTTC.